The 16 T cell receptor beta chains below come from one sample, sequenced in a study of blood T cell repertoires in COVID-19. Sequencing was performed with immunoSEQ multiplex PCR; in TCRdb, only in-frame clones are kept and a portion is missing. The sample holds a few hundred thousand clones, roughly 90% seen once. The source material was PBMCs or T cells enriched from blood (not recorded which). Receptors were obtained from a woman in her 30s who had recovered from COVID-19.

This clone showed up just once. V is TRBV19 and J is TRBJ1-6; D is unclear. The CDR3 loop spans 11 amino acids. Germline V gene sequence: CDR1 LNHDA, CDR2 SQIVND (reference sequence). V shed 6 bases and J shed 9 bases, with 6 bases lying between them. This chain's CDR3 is CASSHGSPLHF. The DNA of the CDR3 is TGTGCCAGTAGCCACGGTTCACCCCTCCACTTT. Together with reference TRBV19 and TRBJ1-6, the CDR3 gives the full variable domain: DGGITQSPKYLFRKEGQNVTLSCEQNLNHDAMYWYRQDPGQGLRLIYYSQIVNDFQKGDIAEGYSVSREKKESFPLTVTSAQKNPTAFYLCASSHGSPLHFGNGTRLTVT.

The CDR3 here is CASSLVGLADSPLHF. The CDR3 DNA is TGTGCCAGCAGTTTGGTGGGACTAGCGGATTCACCCCTCCACTTT. The chain carries TRBV28 and TRBJ1-6; D is perhaps TRBD1 (5 bases). V shed 3 bases and J shed 8 bases, with 14 bases lying between them. Germline CDR1 and CDR2: MDHEN and SYDVKM. The CDR3 has 15 amino acids.

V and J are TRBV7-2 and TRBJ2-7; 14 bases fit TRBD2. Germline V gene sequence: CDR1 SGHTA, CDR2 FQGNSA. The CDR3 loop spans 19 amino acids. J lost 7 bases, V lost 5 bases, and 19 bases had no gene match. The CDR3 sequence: CASSPNWGTSGGDQWEQYF. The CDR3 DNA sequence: TGTGCCAGCAGCCCCAATTGGGGGACTAGCGGGGGAGACCAGTGGGAGCAGTACTTC.

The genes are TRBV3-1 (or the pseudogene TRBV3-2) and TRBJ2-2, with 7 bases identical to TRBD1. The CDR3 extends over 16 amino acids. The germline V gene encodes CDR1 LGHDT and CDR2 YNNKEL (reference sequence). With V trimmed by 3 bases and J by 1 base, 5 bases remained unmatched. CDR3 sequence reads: CASSQKGAQNTGELFF. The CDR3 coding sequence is TGTGCCAGCAGCCAGAAGGGGGCCCAGAACACCGGGGAGCTGTTTTTT.

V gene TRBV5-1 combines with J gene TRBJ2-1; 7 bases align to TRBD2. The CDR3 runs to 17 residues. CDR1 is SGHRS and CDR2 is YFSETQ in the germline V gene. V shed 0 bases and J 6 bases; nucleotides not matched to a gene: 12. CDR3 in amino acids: CASSLGAGKRGGNEQFF. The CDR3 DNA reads TGCGCCAGCAGCTTGGGAGCGGGAAAACGAGGAGGCAATGAGCAGTTCTTC.

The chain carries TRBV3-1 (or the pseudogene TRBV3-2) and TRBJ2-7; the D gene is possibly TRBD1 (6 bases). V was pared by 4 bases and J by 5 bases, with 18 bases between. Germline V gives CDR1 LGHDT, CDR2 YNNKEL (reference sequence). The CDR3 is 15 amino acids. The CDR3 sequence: CASSLSGGTMDEQYF. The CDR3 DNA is TGTGCCAGCAGCCTGTCTGGGGGCACGATGGACGAGCAGTACTTC.

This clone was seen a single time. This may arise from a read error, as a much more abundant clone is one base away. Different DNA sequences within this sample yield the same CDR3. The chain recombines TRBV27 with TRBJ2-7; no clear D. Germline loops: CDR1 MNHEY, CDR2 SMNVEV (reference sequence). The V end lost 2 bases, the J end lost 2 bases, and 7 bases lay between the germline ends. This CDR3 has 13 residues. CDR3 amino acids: CASSLTSTYEQYF. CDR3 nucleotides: TGTGCCAGCAGTTTAACAAGTACCTACGAGCAGTACTTC.

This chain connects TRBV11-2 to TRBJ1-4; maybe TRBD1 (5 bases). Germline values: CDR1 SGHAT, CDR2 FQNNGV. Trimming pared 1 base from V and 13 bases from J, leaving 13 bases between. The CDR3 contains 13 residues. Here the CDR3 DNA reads TGTGCCAGCAGCTTAGGTGCAGGGTACGGACTGTTTTTT. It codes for CASSLGAGYGLFF.

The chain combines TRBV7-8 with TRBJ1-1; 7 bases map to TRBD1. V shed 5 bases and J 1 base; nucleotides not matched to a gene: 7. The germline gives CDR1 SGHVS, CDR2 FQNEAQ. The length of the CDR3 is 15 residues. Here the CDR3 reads CASSGYRGWNTEAFF. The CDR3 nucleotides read TGTGCCAGCAGCGGGTACAGGGGATGGAACACTGAAGCTTTCTTT. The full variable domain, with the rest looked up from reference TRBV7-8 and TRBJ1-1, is GAGVSQSPRYKVAKRGQDVALRCDPISGHVSLFWYQQALGQGPEFLTYFQNEAQLDKSGLPSDRFFAERPEGSVSTLKIQRTQQEDSAVYLCASSGYRGWNTEAFFGQGTRLTVV.

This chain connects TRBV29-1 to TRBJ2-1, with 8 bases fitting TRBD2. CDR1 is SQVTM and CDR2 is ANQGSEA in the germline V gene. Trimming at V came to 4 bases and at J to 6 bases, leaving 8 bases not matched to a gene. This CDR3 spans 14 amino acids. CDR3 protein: CSVGPGGAGNEQFF. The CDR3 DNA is TGCAGCGTTGGGCCCGGGGGGGCGGGCAATGAGCAGTTCTTC.

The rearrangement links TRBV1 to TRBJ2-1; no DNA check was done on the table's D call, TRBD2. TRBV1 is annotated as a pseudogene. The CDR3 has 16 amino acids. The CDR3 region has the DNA TGCACCAGCACTTACCACCGGGACCGGGGGTACAATGAGCAGTTCTTC. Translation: CTSTYHRDRGYNEQFF.

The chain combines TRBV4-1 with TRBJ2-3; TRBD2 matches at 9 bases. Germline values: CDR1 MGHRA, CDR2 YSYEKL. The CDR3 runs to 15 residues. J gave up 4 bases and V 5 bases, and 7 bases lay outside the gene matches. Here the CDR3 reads CASSLGSGGPDTQYF. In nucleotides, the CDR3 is TGCGCCAGCAGCTTGGGAAGCGGGGGGCCAGATACGCAGTATTTT.

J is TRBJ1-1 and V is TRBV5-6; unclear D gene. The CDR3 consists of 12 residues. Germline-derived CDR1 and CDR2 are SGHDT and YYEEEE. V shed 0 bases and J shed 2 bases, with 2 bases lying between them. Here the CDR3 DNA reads TGTGCCAGCAGCTTGGCTAACACTGAAGCTTTCTTT. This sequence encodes CASSLANTEAFF. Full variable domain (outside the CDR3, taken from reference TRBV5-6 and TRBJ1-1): DAGVTQSPTHLIKTRGQQVTLRCSPKSGHDTVSWYQQALGQGPQFIFQYYEEEERQRGNFPDRFSGHQFPNYSSELNVNALLLGDSALYLCASSLANTEAFFGQGTRLTVV.

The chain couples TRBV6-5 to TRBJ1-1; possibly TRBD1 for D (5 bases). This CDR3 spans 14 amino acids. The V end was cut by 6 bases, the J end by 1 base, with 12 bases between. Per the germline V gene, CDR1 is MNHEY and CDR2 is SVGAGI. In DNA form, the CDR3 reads TGTGCCAGCAGGTTCGGGGGACCGAACACTGAAGCTTTCTTT. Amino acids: CASRFGGPNTEAFF.

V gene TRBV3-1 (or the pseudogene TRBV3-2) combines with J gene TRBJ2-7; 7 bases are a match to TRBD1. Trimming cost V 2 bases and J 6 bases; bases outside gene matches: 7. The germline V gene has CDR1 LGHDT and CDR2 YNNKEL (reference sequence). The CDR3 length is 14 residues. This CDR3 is CASSQRQGLGEQYF. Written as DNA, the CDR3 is TGTGCCAGCAGCCAACGACAGGGTCTAGGCGAGCAGTACTTC.

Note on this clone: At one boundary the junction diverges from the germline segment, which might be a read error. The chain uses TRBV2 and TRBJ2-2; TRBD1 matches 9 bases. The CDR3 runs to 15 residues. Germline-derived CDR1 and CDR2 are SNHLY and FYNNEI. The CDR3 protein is CASRAGTGNAGELFF. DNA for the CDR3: TGTGCCAGCAGGGCCGGGACAGGGAACGCCGGGGAGCTGTTTTTT.